This is a list of T cell receptor beta chains from one sample in a study of T cell responses to AZD1222 COVID-19 vaccine. Profiled with immunoSEQ multiplex PCR; TCRdb holds only in-frame clones, not every one. The sample has 150,000 to 200,000 clones, around nine tenths seen once. This material consisted of peripheral blood, taken 28 days after the second dose of the MenACWY control vaccine. These receptors all come from an adult who received the MenACWY meningococcal vaccine as a control. Both conserved end residues are part of each CDR3. D genes are given only for firm matches. Clone size, where shown, is once, few, many, or a class for clones that have expanded.

>TRBV28|.|.|TRBJ2-1|12
TGTGCCAGCAGTTTAGAGGGAACGAAGCAGTTCTTC
CASSLEGTKQFF
>TRBV5-1|.|.|TRBJ2-3|13
TGCGCCAGCAGCTTGGGACAGACAGATACGCAGTATTTT
CASSLGQTDTQYF
>TRBV25-1|TRBD1|.|TRBJ1-6|16
TGTGCCAGCAGTTACCCCCCGGGACAGGGGAATTCACCCCTCCACTTT
CASSYPPGQGNSPLHF
>TRBV18|TRBD2|.|TRBJ2-7|18
TGTGCCAGCTCTCGTTCCGGGACTAGCGGGAGAAATGGGGACGAGCAGTACTTC
CASSRSGTSGRNGDEQYF
>TRBV6-5|TRBD1|.|TRBJ1-2|13
TGTGCCAGCAGTCCTGGGACAGGGGGGGGCTACACCTTC
CASSPGTGGGYTF
>TRBV9|.|.|TRBJ1-2|13
TGTGCCAGCAGCGACAGACAAGGATATGGCTACACCTTC
CASSDRQGYGYTF
>TRBV27|.|.|TRBJ1-5|13
TGTGCCAGCAGTCACAGTAGCAATCAGCCCCAGCATTTT
CASSHSSNQPQHF
>TRBV7-2|.|.|TRBJ1-1|16
TGTGCCAGCAGCTTAGCGTCGGGACTTCAGAACACTGAAGCTTTCTTT
CASSLASGLQNTEAFF
>TRBV6-2/TRBV6-3|TRBD2|once|TRBJ2-1|19
TGTGCCAGCAGTTACACGCTTAGCGGGATCCATCCACTATACAATGAGCAGTTCTTC
CASSYTLSGIHPLYNEQFF
>TRBV19|.|.|TRBJ1-2|13
TGTGCCAGTAGTATGCAAGGCCCCTATGGCTACACCTTC
CASSMQGPYGYTF
>TRBV5-4|.|.|TRBJ2-3|14
TGTGCCAGCAGCCGCGTGCTCGGCACAGATACGCAGTATTTT
CASSRVLGTDTQYF
>TRBV24-1|.|.|TRBJ1-1|13
TGTGCCACTACAGAGGGGTTGAACACTGAAGCTTTCTTT
CATTEGLNTEAFF
>TRBV3-1/TRBV3-2|.|.|TRBJ2-7|15
TGTGCCAGCAGCCAAGATGGGCGCCGTCTCTACGAGCAGTACTTC
CASSQDGRRLYEQYF
>TRBV10-1|.|once|TRBJ2-3|14
TGCGCCAGCAGTGAGCCTTCGCGACAGGAGACGCAGTATTTT
CASSEPSRQETQYF
>TRBV5-5|.|.|TRBJ2-1|16
TGTGCCAGCAGCTTGTACTTTAGGGCCGACTACAATGAGCAGTTCTTC
CASSLYFRADYNEQFF
>TRBV29-1|.|.|TRBJ2-7|12
TGCAGCGTTGTAGTTAGCTCCTACGAGCAGTACTTC
CSVVVSSYEQYF
>TRBV3-1/TRBV3-2|.|.|TRBJ1-1|15
TGTGCCAGCAGCTCCCACCACATGATGAACACTGAAGCTTTCTTT
CASSSHHMMNTEAFF
>TRBV7-3|.|.|TRBJ1-1|15
TGTGCCAGCAGCTTTTCTTCGACAGCGAACACTGAAGCTTTCTTT
CASSFSSTANTEAFF
>TRBV27|TRBD2|few|TRBJ2-3|15
TGTGCCAGCAAAGGGAGGGAGGCTAGCACAGATACGCAGTATTTT
CASKGREASTDTQYF
>TRBV25-1|.|.|TRBJ1-1|11
TGTGCCAGTTTCGGAGGGGCTGAAGCTTTCTTT
CASFGGAEAFF
>TRBV6-5|.|.|TRBJ1-2|15
TGTGCCAGCAGTTACACCACCGCCCACAGGGATCACTACACCTTC
CASSYTTAHRDHYTF
>TRBV19|TRBD1|.|TRBJ2-7|15
TGTGCCAGTAGTATTGCATCAGGGGGCGTCCGCGAGCAGTACTTC
CASSIASGGVREQYF
>TRBV30|.|once|TRBJ1-6|11
TGTGCCTGGAGAGCCAATTCACCCCTCCACTTT
CAWRANSPLHF
>TRBV12-5|.|.|TRBJ2-5|13
TGTGCTAGTGGTTTGGTACTGCGAGAGACCCAGTACTTC
CASGLVLRETQYF
>TRBV6-5|.|.|TRBJ1-1|13
TGTGCCAGCAGTTACGGGGGCGACACTGAAGCTTTCTTT
CASSYGGDTEAFF
>TRBV6-5|.|once|TRBJ1-1|14
TGTGCCAGCACCCCGGGGAGGGAGAACACTGAAGCTTTCTTT
CASTPGRENTEAFF
>TRBV5-1|TRBD2|once|TRBJ2-1|17
TGCGCCAGCAGCTTGGGAACTAGCGGGAGGCCGTACACTGAGCAGTTCTTC
CASSLGTSGRPYTEQFF
>TRBV12-5|.|few|TRBJ1-2|13
TGTGCTAGTGGGGACCAGGGCTTCTATGGCTACACCTTC
CASGDQGFYGYTF
>TRBV11-2|TRBD1|once|TRBJ1-5|15
TGTGCCAGCAGCTGGGGACAGGGCTTTAATCAGCCCCAGCATTTT
CASSWGQGFNQPQHF
>TRBV7-2|.|.|TRBJ1-1|15
TGTGCCAGCAGCTTAGTCCCAGGTTCGAACACTGAAGCTTTCTTT
CASSLVPGSNTEAFF
>TRBV13|.|once|TRBJ1-1|13
TGTGCCAGCAGCCCGACAGGGAACACTGAAGCTTTCTTT
CASSPTGNTEAFF
>TRBV29-1|.|once|TRBJ2-7|13
TGCAGCGTTGAAGAGGGGGGAAGGTACGAGCAGTACTTC
CSVEEGGRYEQYF
>TRBV2|.|.|TRBJ2-5|14
TGTGCCAGCAGAGAGACCCGGCGGCAAGAGACCCAGTACTTC
CASRETRRQETQYF
>TRBV29-1|TRBD1|.|TRBJ1-2|14
TGCAGCGTCCGGGACAGGCTGGAAAGTCGTGGCTACACCTTC
CSVRDRLESRGYTF
>TRBV11-3|TRBD1|.|TRBJ2-3|16
TGTGCCAGCAGCAGCTTGGACAGGGGCGGATGGGATACGCAGTATTTT
CASSSLDRGGWDTQYF
>TRBV19|TRBD1|.|TRBJ2-1|14
TGTGCCAGTAGCCCAGGGGGCGCAATTCCTGAGCAGTTCTTC
CASSPGGAIPEQFF
>TRBV11-3|TRBD2|.|TRBJ2-1|15
TGTGCCAGCAGCTCCGGGACTAGCGGCTACAATGAGCAGTTCTTC
CASSSGTSGYNEQFF
>TRBV7-2|.|.|TRBJ2-3|14
TGTGCCAGCAGCTTAGCGCGGGTCTCAGATACGCAGTATTTT
CASSLARVSDTQYF
>TRBV12-3/TRBV12-4|.|once|TRBJ2-7|13
TGTGCCAGCAGAATATCCGGGGGATACGAGCAGTACTTC
CASRISGGYEQYF
>TRBV3-1/TRBV3-2|.|.|TRBJ1-1|15
TGTGCCAGCAGCCAAGCCACTCAGCTAAACACTGAAGCTTTCTTT
CASSQATQLNTEAFF
>TRBV5-8|.|.|TRBJ2-3|14
TGTGCCAGCGGAGGGCGGGTGGGTACAGATACGCAGTATTTT
CASGGRVGTDTQYF
>TRBV15|TRBD1|.|TRBJ1-6|16
TGTGCCACCAGTCGGGACAGGGGGCTGGATAATTCACCCCTCCACTTT
CATSRDRGLDNSPLHF
>TRBV2|TRBD1|once|TRBJ1-1|14
TGTGCCAGCAGTGGGACAGGTTTTTACACTGAAGCTTTCTTT
CASSGTGFYTEAFF